Below are 28 T cell receptor beta chains sequenced from a single sample in a study of Tregs in tolerant kidney transplant recipients. Method: immunoSEQ multiplex PCR; TCRdb's copy keeps in-frame clones and lacks some. Its table lists about 11,000 clones. Mixed chimerism was transient after nonmyeloablative marrow transplants from related graft donors. The sequenced sample was CD8+ T cells from blood (PBMCs), obtained 24 months after the transplant. The receptors come from a human patient who received a combined kidney and bone marrow transplant. Some of the T cells might come from the graft donor.

Comment on this clone: Read coverage stops 3 residues before the CDR3 terminus; the germline J gene supplies the remainder. V is TRBV20-1 and J is TRBJ1-1; D is perhaps TRBD1 (6 bases). The CDR3 length is 15 residues. CDR1 is DFQATT, CDR2 SNEGSKA, per germline (reference sequence). Trimming pared 5 bases from V and 6 bases from J, leaving 22 bases between. This CDR3 reads CSAYGSFRGTAEAFF. The covered CDR3 bases are TGCAGTGCTTACGGGTCATTTAGGGGGACCGCTGAA.

Notes on this clone: The read ends 3 residues before the CDR3 terminus; that terminus is restored from the germline J gene. The chain recombines TRBV27 with TRBJ1-1; 8 bases agree with TRBD1. V lost 7 bases, J lost 5 bases, and 12 bases stayed unmatched. Germline values: CDR1 MNHEY, CDR2 SMNVEV (reference sequence). There are 15 residues in the CDR3. CDR3 DNA (partial): TGTGCCAGCACCATTGATACAGGGGGGAGGACTGAA. Residues: CASTIDTGGRTE. In full, the CDR3 is CASTIDTGGRTEAFF.

Note on this clone: Read sequence stops 3 residues before the CDR3 end, and the germline J gene provides the missing end. V gene TRBV2 combines with J gene TRBJ2-3, with D possibly TRBD2 on 5 matching bases. The V and J ends lost 7 bases and 5 bases respectively, with 13 bases between them. Germline CDR1 reads SNHLY; CDR2 reads FYNNEI. The CDR3 runs to 13 residues. CDR3 sequence: CASNPGGVDTQYF. The DNA read from the CDR3 is TGTGCCAGCAACCCAGGAGGAGTAGATACG.

Comment on this clone: The read ends 3 residues before the CDR3 terminus; that terminus is restored from the germline J gene. The chain employs TRBV5-6 and TRBJ2-1, with 7 bases matching TRBD1. The CDR3 runs to 15 residues. V lost 3 bases and J lost 2; bases outside the gene matches: 5. Germline lookup yields CDR1 SGHDT and CDR2 YYEEEE. The CDR3 reads CASSSTGTPYNEQFF. CDR3 DNA, as far as it was read: TGTGCCAGCAGCTCGACAGGGACCCCCTACAATGAG.

Concerning this clone: The read is 3 residues too short to cover the CDR3 end, so that end is filled in from the germline J gene. The chain combines TRBV19 with TRBJ2-1; the match to TRBD2 covers 15 bases. CDR1 is LNHDA and CDR2 is SQIVND in the germline V gene (reference sequence). The ends lost 6 bases at V and 6 bases at J; junction bases unmatched: 12. The length of the CDR3 is 18 residues. The CDR3 sequence is CASRGPGTSGRPFNEQFF. The CDR3 bases that were read are TGTGCCAGTAGAGGTCCCGGGACTAGCGGGAGGCCCTTCAATGAG.

This clone is medium-sized by frequency. The CDR3 goes on 3 residues after the read ends, and that part is filled in from the germline J gene. The V gene is TRBV12-3 or TRBV12-4, the J gene TRBJ2-1; 9 bases match TRBD2. J was trimmed by 3 bases and V by 3 bases; bases with no gene match: 15. The CDR3 runs to 19 residues. The covered CDR3 bases are TGTGCCAGCAGTTTTGACCCCCTCTTGGTTAGCGGGAGCTACAATGAG. Protein sequence: CASSFDPLLVSGSYNE. The whole CDR3 protein is CASSFDPLLVSGSYNEQFF.

Details on this clone: Sequencing ends 3 residues short of the CDR3 end; the germline J gene provides the rest. This chain links TRBV11-2 with TRBJ2-3; 7 nucleotides line up with TRBD2. The CDR3 covers 15 residues. In germline, CDR1 is SGHAT, CDR2 FQNNGV. V lost 4 bases, J lost 0 bases, and 4 bases stayed unmatched. CDR3 region: CASSWGGMSTDTQYF. CDR3 DNA (partial): TGTGCCAGCAGCTGGGGGGGGATGAGCACAGATACG.

A word on this clone: The read finishes 3 residues shy of the CDR3 end, and the germline J gene is used to complete it. Other DNA sequences in the same sample also yield this CDR3. The chain combines TRBV13 with TRBJ2-1, with 7 bases matching TRBD2. This CDR3 is 15 amino acids long. J was trimmed by 7 bases and V by 4 bases; bases with no gene match: 10. Germline CDR1 and CDR2: PRHDT and FYEKMQ (reference sequence). Incomplete CDR3 DNA: TGTGCCAGCAGCTATAGCGGGTCGAGGTATAATGAG. It is translated as CASSYSGSRYNE. The complete CDR3 reads CASSYSGSRYNEQFF.

On this clone itself: At one end the junction does not follow the germline gene, possibly because of a read error. From the germline J gene comes the end of the CDR3, since the read stops 3 residues before it. V usage is TRBV4-2 and J usage is TRBJ2-2; D is unresolved. The CDR3 is 15 amino acids. From germline, CDR1 is LGHNA and CDR2 YNFKEQ. The DNA read from the CDR3 is TGCGCCAGCAGCCAAGATAGCCGGAACACCGGGGAG. This gives the protein CASSQDSRNTGE. The entire CDR3 protein is CASSQDSRNTGELFF.

On this clone: Sequencing ends 3 residues short of the CDR3 end; the germline J gene provides the rest. The chain has TRBV19 and TRBJ1-6; 9 bases line up with TRBD1. CDR1 is LNHDA and CDR2 is SQIVND in the germline V gene (reference sequence). V shed 10 bases, J shed 11 bases, and the junction held 12 bases outside the gene matches. The CDR3 contains 14 residues. The CDR3 sequence: CATNPGTGLAPLHF. The part of the CDR3 DNA that was read is TGTGCCACCAATCCCGGGACAGGGTTAGCACCC.

Details on this clone: The sequenced fragment ends 3 residues before the CDR3 boundary, so the rest is inferred from the germline J gene. V usage is TRBV19 and J usage is TRBJ2-1, with 10 bases identical to TRBD1. Germline CDR1 reads LNHDA; CDR2 reads SQIVND (reference sequence). Unmatched junction bases numbered 3, after V lost 5 bases and J lost 2 bases. CDR3 length: 15 amino acids. The covered CDR3 bases are TGTGCCAGTAGTCCCGACAGGGGGCCCTACAATGAG. It encodes CASSPDRGPYNE. From start to end, the CDR3 is CASSPDRGPYNEQFF. Using reference TRBV19 and TRBJ2-1 for the parts outside the CDR3, the full variable domain is DGGITQSPKYLFRKEGQNVTLSCEQNLNHDAMYWYRQDPGQGLRLIYYSQIVNDFQKGDIAEGYSVSREKKESFPLTVTSAQKNPTAFYLCASSPDRGPYNEQFFGPGTRLTVL.

Concerning this clone: The junction differs from germline at one of its ends, possibly a read error. The CDR3 end lies 3 residues beyond the end of the read and is filled in from the germline J gene. V and J are TRBV20-1 and TRBJ1-2, with 7 bases fitting TRBD1. The CDR3 has 13 residues. Germline lookup yields CDR1 DFQATT and CDR2 SNEGSKA (reference sequence). CDR3: CSARDRVDYGYTF. Incomplete CDR3 DNA: TGCAGTGCTCGAGACAGGGTGGACTATGGC.

As regards this clone: The read gets to within 3 residues of the CDR3 end, and the germline J gene fills in the rest. The chain has TRBV11-2 and TRBJ2-3, with 11 bases identical to TRBD2. Germline V gene data show CDR1 as SGHAT and CDR2 as FQNNGV. The length of the CDR3 is 15 residues. Trimming took 5 bases from V and 6 from J; bases not matched to a gene: 7. Here the CDR3 reads CASSDLAGGGDTQYF. CDR3 DNA (partial): TGTGCCAGCAGCGACCTAGCGGGAGGAGGGGATACG.

As concerns this clone: From the germline J gene comes the end of the CDR3, since the read stops 3 residues before it. This sample includes further DNA sequences coding for the same CDR3. J is TRBJ2-1 and V is TRBV19, with D tentatively TRBD2 (6 bases). CDR1 and CDR2 from the germline V gene are LNHDA and SQIVND (reference sequence). The V end lost 2 bases, the J end lost 7 bases, and 15 bases lay between the germline ends. This CDR3 comprises 15 residues. CDR3 DNA (partial): TGTGCCAGTAGTATATTGGGGGGAGCCGAGAATGAG. Amino acid sequence: CASSILGGAENE. The whole CDR3 region reads CASSILGGAENEQFF.

A word on this clone: The read ends 3 residues before the CDR3 terminus; that terminus is restored from the germline J gene. V usage is TRBV30 and J usage is TRBJ1-6, with a possible D match to TRBD1 (6 bases). The V gene's germline CDR1 is GTSNPN and CDR2 SVGIG (reference sequence). V was clipped by 3 bases and J by 6 bases, with 18 bases between them. The CDR3 consists of 16 residues. CDR3 bases read: TGTGCCTGGAGAACAGACGGTGGAGGGGGTAATTCACCC. Its protein is CAWRTDGGGGNSP. The complete CDR3 protein is CAWRTDGGGGNSPLHF.

With respect to this clone: The read ends 3 residues shy of where the CDR3 ends; the end is completed using the germline J gene. The chain recombines TRBV5-1 with TRBJ1-1; no firm D call. Trimming removed 1 base at V and 1 base at J, with 2 bases between. CDR1 and CDR2 (germline): SGHRS, YFSETQ. The CDR3 spans 12 residues. The part of the CDR3 DNA that was read is TGCGCCAGCAGCTTGCAGAACACTGAA. Translated: CASSLQNTE. The CDR3 in full is CASSLQNTEAFF.

With regard to this clone: The DNA ends 3 residues before the CDR3 does, and the rest of the CDR3 is filled in from the germline J gene. This sequence joins TRBV2 and TRBJ2-3; no definite D call. Trimming left V 4 bases short and J 1 base short, with 12 bases between. CDR3 length: 15 amino acids. CDR1 SNHLY and CDR2 FYNNEI come from the germline V gene. The sequenced CDR3 bases are TGTGCCAGCAGTGGTCCGGGTTGGGGCACAGATACG. This encodes CASSGPGWGTDT. The full CDR3 reads CASSGPGWGTDTQYF.

A word on this clone: The read terminates 3 residues before the CDR3 end, so the remaining end is supplied by the germline J gene. The chain uses TRBV2 and TRBJ1-1; 7 bases are a match to TRBD1. CDR1 is SNHLY and CDR2 is FYNNEI in the germline V gene. V lost 8 bases, J lost 4 bases, and 19 bases stayed unmatched. The CDR3 covers 17 residues. The CDR3 DNA, read in part, is TGTGCCAGCGGTCACACGATACGTCCAGGGGGTTCCACTGAA. Amino acid sequence: CASGHTIRPGGSTE. In full, the CDR3 reads CASGHTIRPGGSTEAFF. Full variable domain (missing parts from reference TRBV2 and TRBJ1-1): EPEVTQTPSHQVTQMGQEVILRCVPISNHLYFYWYRQILGQKVEFLVSFYNNEISEKSEIFDDQFSVERPDGSNFTLKIRSTKLEDSAMYFCASGHTIRPGGSTEAFFGQGTRLTVV.

The CDR3: CASSFPGQWKGYTF. The sequenced CDR3 bases are TGTGCCAGCAGCTTCCCCGGACAGTGGAAGGGC. The rearrangement links TRBV7-8 to TRBJ1-2; the D gene is possibly TRBD1 (6 bases). The read falls 3 residues short of the CDR3 end, and the missing part is taken from the germline J gene. CDR1 and CDR2 from the germline V gene are SGHVS and FQNEAQ. CDR3 size: 14 residues.

The CDR3 sequence: CASRLPPTGNTDTQYF. The CDR3 DNA, read in part, is TGTGCCAGCCGTCTGCCCCCGACAGGGAACACAGATACG. The rearrangement joins TRBV2 to TRBJ2-3; 7 nucleotides agree with TRBD1. Coverage ceases 3 residues before the CDR3 finishes, and the germline J gene fills in the end. V dropped 8 bases and J dropped 2; count of bases not matched to a gene: 13. Germline V gene lookup returns CDR1 SNHLY and CDR2 FYNNEI. The CDR3 sequence is 16 residues long.

The CDR3 DNA, read in part, is TGTGCCAGCAGCTTCCGGGACATCCCCTACGAG. Translating it yields CASSFRDIPYE. The CDR3, in full, reads CASSFRDIPYEQYF. This chain uses TRBV5-6 with TRBJ2-7; perhaps TRBD1 as D (6 bases). The read finishes 3 residues shy of the CDR3 end, and the germline J gene is used to complete it. Germline CDR1 is SGHDT and CDR2 is YYEEEE. The V end lost 2 bases, the J end lost 2 bases, and 11 bases lay between the germline ends. There are 14 residues in the CDR3. Full variable domain (rest looked up from reference TRBV5-6 and TRBJ2-7): DAGVTQSPTHLIKTRGQQVTLRCSPKSGHDTVSWYQQALGQGPQFIFQYYEEEERQRGNFPDRFSGHQFPNYSSELNVNALLLGDSALYLCASSFRDIPYEQYFGPGTRLTVT.

To note about this clone: The CDR3 goes on 3 residues after the read ends, and that part is filled in from the germline J gene. The genes are TRBV7-9 and TRBJ2-2; unclear D gene. The germline CDR1 and CDR2 sequences are SEHNR and FQNEAQ (reference sequence). V lost 5 bases, J lost 4 bases, and 11 bases lay in between. This CDR3 is built from 14 residues. The CDR3 loop is CASSQETVTGELFF. CDR3 DNA, as far as it was read: TGTGCCAGCAGCCAAGAGACTGTCACCGGGGAG.

As for this clone: With the read ending 3 residues before the CDR3 end, the germline J gene is used to fill in that end. The chain couples TRBV20-1 to TRBJ2-3, with TRBD2 matching 7 bases. The CDR3 has 14 residues. Looked up from germline, CDR1 is DFQATT and CDR2 is SNEGSKA (reference sequence). The V gene end was trimmed by 4 bases and the J gene end by 6 bases; junction bases not matched to a gene: 10. The CDR3 loop reads CSAMTWREWDTQYF. Partial CDR3 DNA: TGCAGTGCTATGACTTGGCGGGAGTGGGATACG.

This clone is identified as medium-sized from frequency. The read ends 3 residues shy of where the CDR3 ends; the end is completed using the germline J gene. The chain joins TRBV30 to TRBJ2-1, with D hard to call. Trimming left V 1 base short and J 5 bases short, with 6 bases between. Germline CDR1 is GTSNPN and CDR2 is SVGIG (reference sequence). The CDR3 extends over 12 amino acids. Incomplete CDR3 DNA: TGTGCCTGGAGTGACTATAACAATGAG. Translated: CAWSDYNNE. The full CDR3 protein is CAWSDYNNEQFF.

By frequency, this clone is medium-sized. The CDR3 goes on 3 residues after the read ends, and that part is filled in from the germline J gene. This chain connects TRBV20-1 to TRBJ2-5, with 11 nucleotides matching TRBD2. The V segment lost 3 bases and the J segment 5 bases; nucleotides outside the gene matches: 8. Germline V lookup: CDR1 DFQATT, CDR2 SNEGSKA (reference sequence). This CDR3 is 15 amino acids long. The covered CDR3 bases are TGCAGTGCTAGTCTTAGCGGGAGGGCCGGTGAGACC. Residues: CSASLSGRAGET. The entire CDR3 reads CSASLSGRAGETQYF.

Worth noting for this clone: The CDR3 end falls 3 residues outside the read, so it is completed with the germline J gene. The J gene is TRBJ2-5, the V gene TRBV6-1, with 7 bases that match TRBD2. This CDR3 contains 17 residues. The germline V gene encodes CDR1 MNHNS and CDR2 SASEGT. Germline trimming cut 0 bases from V and 5 bases from J; bases unmatched to any gene: 12. The CDR3 reads CASSEALRGGPGETQYF. The sequenced CDR3 bases are TGTGCCAGCAGTGAAGCGCTTCGCGGGGGACCGGGGGAGACC.

On this clone: Read sequence stops 3 residues before the CDR3 end, and the germline J gene provides the missing end. The chain uses TRBV2 and TRBJ2-1; D might be TRBD1 (6 bases). The V and J ends lost 9 bases and 0 bases respectively, with 15 bases between them. Germline V gene sequence: CDR1 SNHLY, CDR2 FYNNEI. The CDR3 runs 15 residues. The part of the CDR3 DNA that was read is TGTGCCAGACAGGGCCTATACGGCTCCTACAATGAG. Amino acids: CARQGLYGSYNE. The CDR3 in full is CARQGLYGSYNEQFF.

CDR3 residues: CSARHSGQLGGAFF. The CDR3 DNA, read in part, is TGCAGTGCTCGACACTCGGGACAGCTTGGAGGG. The rearrangement links TRBV20-1 to TRBJ1-1, with 7 bases fitting TRBD1. From the germline J gene comes the end of the CDR3, since the read stops 3 residues before it. This CDR3 is built from 14 residues. The germline CDR1 and CDR2 sequences are DFQATT and SNEGSKA (reference sequence).